Sequencing of this TCR beta chain was carried out in a study of T cells after somatic rescue of genetic block. Method: immunoSEQ multiplex PCR; TCRdb's copy keeps in-frame clones and lacks some. The sample comprises more than 13,000 clones, roughly two thirds of which are singletons, and 27% rests with the top ten. The V gene's germline CDR1 is MDHEN and CDR2 SYDVKM. V lost 2 bases to trimming and J lost 3 bases, with 17 bases between them. This CDR3 has 16 residues. What was sequenced was peripheral blood mononuclear cells (PBMCs). The chain has TRBV28 and TRBJ2-7, with D hard to call. The sequence came from a young man. In nucleotides, the CDR3 is TGTGCCAGCAGTTTAGTATCAGTGACCTCACTCTACGAGCAGTACTTC. Translation: CASSLVSVTSLYEQYF.